This TCR beta chain is drawn from a study of T cell repertoires in cytomegalovirus infection. In the study overall: Well-studied HLA-B-restricted epitopes and recently identified HLA-C-restricted epitopes of CMV were both used in the study. Public TCR beta signatures were indicative of both CMV infection and a matching HLA type.

Study-wide results and caveats: Pooled public TCR beta family frequency picked out CMV carriers with the relevant HLA. CMV-specific HLA-C-restricted TCR beta clonotypes dominated the ex vivo response.

TCRdb itself ran the reads through MiXCR, one entry per CDR3 protein. Of approximately 340,000 distinct CDR3 sequences in the sample, about 29% were seen once. V gave up 3 bases and J gave up 1 base; unmatched junction bases: 8. This CDR3 comprises 17 residues. CDR1 is SGHTA, CDR2 FQGNSA, per germline. There are many counts of this clonotype. Its antigen is unknown. The source of this sequence is a human donor in good health (CMV status not recorded). Some clones in this sample may be carry-over from other donors' samples. This specimen was cultured PBMCs, taken from culture after CMV antigen stimulation. The chain links TRBV7-2 to TRBJ1-1; 10 bases are shared with TRBD1. CDR3: CASSLGQGSRGNTEAFF. The CDR3 DNA follows: TGTGCCAGCAGCTTGGGACAGGGGAGCAGGGGGAACACTGAAGCTTTCTTT.